The rows below give T cell receptor beta chains drawn from one sample of a study of tumor-infiltrating lymphocytes in oesophageal squamous cell carcinoma. TCRdb re-called the PCR reads through MiXCR, storing one row per CDR3 protein. The repertoire holds around 22,000 distinct CDR3 sequences, 35% to 45% seen once, with roughly 23% in the top ten. Input material: esophageal tumor tissue. Receptor source: a male donor with esophageal squamous cell carcinoma. CDR3s include the opening cysteine and the closing phenylalanine or tryptophan. D genes are given only for firm matches. Expanded clones get a size class; other rows say once, few or many, or leave the size out.

J,V,D,size,DNA,CDR3
TRBJ2-1,TRBV27,TRBD2,-,TGTGCCAGTTGGGAGCGGGGGGGACAGCACCACAATGAGCAGTTCTTC,CASWERGGQHHNEQFF
TRBJ2-1,TRBV7-6,TRBD1,many,TGTGCCAGCAGCTTAGTGTATTCAGGGGGCTCTAATGAGCAGTTCTTC,CASSLVYSGGSNEQFF
TRBJ1-1,TRBV5-1,TRBD1,-,TGCGCCAGCAGCTTGGCTCCCAGGGGGAGAGGGGACACTGAAGCTTTCTTT,CASSLAPRGRGDTEAFF
TRBJ2-5,TRBV4-1,-,-,TGCGCCAGCAGCCCGGGAGATGACCCCCGTGAGACCCAGTACTTC,CASSPGDDPRETQYF
TRBJ2-5,TRBV19,-,many,TGTGCCAGTCACCCGGGAACTCCAGAGACCCAGTACTTC,CASHPGTPETQYF
TRBJ2-4,TRBV7-9,-,few,TGTGCCAGCAGCCCCCCAAGGAGTGATCTAGCCAAAAACATTCAGTACTTC,CASSPPRSDLAKNIQYF
TRBJ2-1,TRBV7-2,TRBD2,few,TGTGCCAGCAGCCGGGGGACTAGCGGGAGAGTAGATGAGCAGTTCTTC,CASSRGTSGRVDEQFF
TRBJ1-2,TRBV7-2,-,-,TGTGCCAGCAGCTTAGGGGGCTACGCCTATGGCTACACCTTC,CASSLGGYAYGYTF
TRBJ2-5,TRBV28,-,many,TGTGCCAGCGTCGGGAGTGGTGAGACCCAGTACTTC,CASVGSGETQYF
TRBJ2-7,TRBV7-2,-,-,TGTGCCAGCAGCCGGGCATCAGAATCCTACACTGAGCAGTACTTC,CASSRASESYTEQYF
TRBJ2-5,TRBV7-8,-,-,TGTGCCAGCAGCCCTGGACGGCCGCCTGAGACCCAGTACTTC,CASSPGRPPETQYF
TRBJ2-3,TRBV7-2,-,medium-sized,TGTGCCAGCAGCCACCCGAGGGGGGAGTACACAGATACGCAGTATTTT,CASSHPRGEYTDTQYF
TRBJ2-3,TRBV10-1,TRBD2,once,TGCGCCAGCGATAATCTGACTAGCGGATCTTGCGATACGCAGTATTTT,CASDNLTSGSCDTQYF
TRBJ2-7,TRBV7-8,-,-,TGTGCCAGCAGCTTAGTGGGCGGGACAGCCTACGAGCAGTACTTC,CASSLVGGTAYEQYF
TRBJ1-4,TRBV7-3,-,-,TGTGCCAGCAGCACACGGACAGCCACAAATGGAAAACTGTTTTTT,CASSTRTATNGKLFF
TRBJ2-7,TRBV6-1,TRBD2,-,TGTGCCAGCAGTGAAGCCCTAGCGGGAGGGTACGAGCAGTACTTC,CASSEALAGGYEQYF
TRBJ2-5,TRBV7-3,-,few,TGTGCCAGCAGCAGGGAGTACCAAGAGACCCAGTACTTC,CASSREYQETQYF
TRBJ2-1,TRBV6-2/TRBV6-3,TRBD2,-,TGTGCCAGCAGTTCCTTTTTAGCGGGGGCTTACAATGAGCAGTTCTTC,CASSSFLAGAYNEQFF
TRBJ2-5,TRBV7-9,-,medium-sized,TGTGCCAGCAGCTTAGGACAGATGGAGACCCAGTACTTC,CASSLGQMETQYF
TRBJ1-2,TRBV7-9,-,-,TGTGCCAGCAGCCAGGGACATGGTAACTATGGCTACACCTTC,CASSQGHGNYGYTF
TRBJ1-4,TRBV19,TRBD1,-,TGTGCCAGTAGTAAGCGGACAGGACGTAATGAAAAACTGTTTTTT,CASSKRTGRNEKLFF
TRBJ2-5,TRBV28,TRBD2,few,TGTGCCAGTAGCGGGAGTTCCCAGTACTTC,CASSGSSQYF
TRBJ2-6,TRBV7-8,TRBD1,-,TGTGCCAGCAGCCAGGGGGCCGGGACAGTTGGGGCCAACGTCCTGACTTTC,CASSQGAGTVGANVLTF
TRBJ2-5,TRBV20-1,TRBD2,-,TGCAGTGCTAGTCTAAGTTGGGCGGGGGGGCCGGGGACCCAGTACTTC,CSASLSWAGGPGTQYF
TRBJ2-3,TRBV7-9,TRBD2,medium-sized,TGTGCCAGCAGCCCCGAGACTAGCGGGAGTTATACGCAGTATTTT,CASSPETSGSYTQYF
TRBJ1-2,TRBV7-2,TRBD1,-,TGTGCCAGCAGCCCCCGGGACAGAAGCACCTATGGCTACACCTTC,CASSPRDRSTYGYTF
TRBJ1-1,TRBV20-1,-,-,TGCAGTGCTAGTGACCCCTTGAACACTGAAGCTTTCTTT,CSASDPLNTEAFF
TRBJ2-5,TRBV15,-,once,TGTGCCACCAGCGAGCGGCAGAGGAGTGAGCAGTACTTC,CATSERQRSEQYF
TRBJ1-6,TRBV2,-,many,TGTGCCAGCAGTGATAATAGGGTCGGTTCACCCCTCCACTTT,CASSDNRVGSPLHF
TRBJ2-7,TRBV10-3,TRBD1,many,TGTGCCATCACCCCAGGGGGCGACGGGGCCTACGAGCAGTACTTC,CAITPGGDGAYEQYF
TRBJ2-5,TRBV11-1,-,many,TGTGCCAGCAGCAGAATCGGGGGCGGAAAAGAGACCCAGTACTTC,CASSRIGGGKETQYF
TRBJ2-3,TRBV11-2,TRBD2,many,TGTGCCAGCCTCGGGGGGGGTAGAACGCAGTATTTT,CASLGGGRTQYF
TRBJ2-1,TRBV5-1,-,-,TGCGCCAGCAGCTTGGAGACTATACCTATCAATGAGCAGTTCTTC,CASSLETIPINEQFF
TRBJ2-7,TRBV3-1,-,-,TGTGCCAGCAGGAAAGGTGGGACCTACGAGCAGTACTTC,CASRKGGTYEQYF
TRBJ2-5,TRBV7-3,-,-,TGTGCCAGCAGCTTAGTCCGGGAGCAGTACTTC,CASSLVREQYF
TRBJ2-7,TRBV4-3,-,-,TGCGCCAGCAGCCCCCAAGAAAGGCGGGACGGATACTACGAGCAGTACTTC,CASSPQERRDGYYEQYF
TRBJ1-1,TRBV5-1,TRBD1,few,TGCGCCAGCAGCTTCGGGACAGGGCTGAACACTGAAGCTTTCTTT,CASSFGTGLNTEAFF
TRBJ2-4,TRBV5-1,TRBD1,-,TGCGCCAGCAGCCCCCGGGACAGGGGGCGTGACGCAATAATAGCCAAAAACATTCAGTACTTC,CASSPRDRGRDAIIAKNIQYF
TRBJ2-5,TRBV7-8,-,few,TGTGCCAGCAGGAAAACTCGAGACTATTATGAGACCCAGTACTTC,CASRKTRDYYETQYF
TRBJ1-1,TRBV24-1,TRBD1,-,TGTGCCACCAGTCGCTCAGGGACAGTGAACACTGAAGCTTTCTTT,CATSRSGTVNTEAFF
TRBJ1-1,TRBV27,TRBD1,-,TGTGCCAGCAGTCCCCAGGGGGCGAGCGCTGAAGCTTTCTTT,CASSPQGASAEAFF
TRBJ2-7,TRBV28,TRBD1,many,TGTGCCAGCAGTTCCTACGGGGACAGGGGGCACTGGGAGCAGTACTTC,CASSSYGDRGHWEQYF
TRBJ2-7,TRBV6-1,TRBD1,many,TGTGCCAGCAGTGCCACAGGGGGCAGGTACGAGCAGTACTTC,CASSATGGRYEQYF
TRBJ2-7,TRBV5-8,-,-,TGTGCCAGCGCTACCTCAGGGTACAATGAGCAGTACTTC,CASATSGYNEQYF
TRBJ2-3,TRBV10-3,-,-,TGTGCCATCAAGGCCGGGGGCGAGGATACGCAGTATTTT,CAIKAGGEDTQYF
TRBJ1-4,TRBV16,TRBD1,-,TGTGCCAGCAGCCAACCCGGACAGGACTATGAAAAACTGTTTTTT,CASSQPGQDYEKLFF
TRBJ1-5,TRBV12-3/TRBV12-4,-,medium-sized,TGTGCCAGCAGTTTAGACTTTCAGCAATATAGCAATCAGCCCCAGCATTTT,CASSLDFQQYSNQPQHF
TRBJ2-7,TRBV5-1,TRBD2,many,TGCGCCAGCAGCCCCGATCCGGGACTAGCGAGGGAGCAGTACTTC,CASSPDPGLAREQYF
TRBJ2-5,TRBV2,-,-,TGTGCCAGCAGTCTCAACAGTGGAGGTCGAGAGACCCAGTACTTC,CASSLNSGGRETQYF
TRBJ1-3,TRBV6-4,TRBD1,many,TGTGCCAGCAGGCCGTTTCGAGGGGGCGAGGGGAACACCATATATTTT,CASRPFRGGEGNTIYF
TRBJ2-7,TRBV7-2,TRBD2,medium-sized,TGTGCCAGCAGCCCCCGGGGGGACCCCTACGAGCAGTACTTC,CASSPRGDPYEQYF
TRBJ2-5,TRBV24-1,-,many,TGTGCCACCAGGAAGGGAGCCAGGGATGAGCAGTACTTC,CATRKGARDEQYF
TRBJ2-1,TRBV7-9,TRBD1,-,TGTGCCAGCAGAAGAGAGGGGGCTGAGCAGTTCTTC,CASRREGAEQFF
TRBJ1-1,TRBV4-1,-,-,TGCGCCAGCAGCCAAGAGAGGTGGTATTTGAACACTGAAGCTTTCTTT,CASSQERWYLNTEAFF
TRBJ2-1,TRBV7-2,-,-,TGTGCCAGCGCCGCAGACCTCGTTGTTACTGAGCAGTTCTTC,CASAADLVVTEQFF
TRBJ1-2,TRBV5-3,-,-,TGTGCCAGCAGAGGAGGGACAAAGTCCTATGGCTACACCTTC,CASRGGTKSYGYTF
TRBJ2-7,TRBV11-2,-,many,TGTGCCAGCAGCCCCGGGGAGTACTACGAGCAGTACTTC,CASSPGEYYEQYF